One and the same sample provided the 25 T cell receptor beta chains below, sequenced in a study of shared clonotypes between healthy human individuals. The data were produced by immunoSEQ multiplex PCR, yet TCRdb's version contains in-frame clones alone and is incomplete. The sample carries 2 million to 2.5 million clones, less than 95% recorded once. In the naive CD8 group, cells lacked CD45RO and were positively selected for CCR7, so terminally differentiated effector memory CD45RA+ cells were left out. Input material: naive CD8+ T cells sorted from blood. The receptors here all came from a man in his late teens or twenties in good health.

With respect to this clone: The sample contains more than one DNA sequence encoding this CDR3. The V gene is TRBV28, the J gene TRBJ2-1; no reliable D call. The CDR3 loop spans 12 amino acids. Between the trimmed V and J ends, which lost 2 bases and 6 bases, there was a span of 5 bases. Germline V gene sequence: CDR1 MDHEN, CDR2 SYDVKM. This CDR3 is CASSLPGNEQFF. CDR3 DNA: TGTGCCAGCAGTTTACCGGGCAATGAGCAGTTCTTC.

V gene TRBV5-6 combines with J gene TRBJ2-7; D tentatively reads TRBD1 or TRBD2 (5 bases each). Trimming took 1 base from V and 4 from J, leaving 15 bases between them. Looked up from germline, CDR1 is SGHDT and CDR2 is YYEEEE. CDR3 length: 15 amino acids. The DNA for the CDR3 is TGTGCCAGCAGCTTGCCCGGAAGGGGAGAGTACGAGCAGTACTTC. Residues: CASSLPGRGEYEQYF.

The chain links TRBV14 to TRBJ2-7, with unresolved D. Germline V gene data show CDR1 as SGHDN and CDR2 as FVKESK. The V gene lost 6 bases and the J gene lost 9 bases, with 9 bases spanning the gap. This CDR3 contains 10 residues. The CDR3 sequence: CASRLPMQYF. The CDR3 DNA follows: TGTGCCAGCAGGCTCCCGATGCAGTACTTC.

V and J are TRBV7-9 and TRBJ1-4, with D hard to call. Trimming cost V 7 bases and J 8 bases, with 14 bases left between them. Germline-derived CDR1 and CDR2 are SEHNR and FQNEAQ (reference sequence). The CDR3 spans 13 residues. CDR3 bases: TGTGCCAGCAACCCAATGGGGAGCGAAAAACTGTTTTTT. This encodes CASNPMGSEKLFF.

The chain employs TRBV19 and TRBJ1-1; D unresolved. Germline CDR1 is LNHDA and CDR2 is SQIVND (reference sequence). V lost 6 bases and J lost 1, with 9 bases in between. CDR3 size: 13 residues. The DNA of the CDR3 is TGTGCCAGTAGCAAAAGCAAGAACACTGAAGCTTTCTTT. Protein sequence: CASSKSKNTEAFF.

As to this clone: The identical CDR3 is also encoded by other nucleotide sequences in the sample. The chain combines TRBV27 with TRBJ1-5, with D perhaps matching TRBD1 (6 bases). The germline gives CDR1 MNHEY, CDR2 SMNVEV (reference sequence). The CDR3 loop spans 14 amino acids. The V and J ends lost 3 bases and 3 bases respectively, with 9 bases between them. The CDR3 sequence: CASSFGGFNQPQHF. CDR3 nucleotides: TGTGCCAGCAGTTTCGGGGGCTTCAATCAGCCCCAGCATTTT.

The chain combines TRBV27 with TRBJ2-3; tentatively, D is TRBD2 (5 bases). In germline, CDR1 is MNHEY, CDR2 SMNVEV (reference sequence). Trimming left V 5 bases short and J 1 base short, with 16 bases between. The CDR3 contains 16 residues. This CDR3 reads CASSGVQRLGTDTQYF. Here the CDR3 DNA reads TGTGCCAGCAGTGGGGTACAGCGGTTAGGCACAGATACGCAGTATTTT.

CDR3 coding DNA: TGTGCCAGCAGCCCAGGACAGGGGGGATACGAGCAGTACTTC. Amino acid sequence: CASSPGQGGYEQYF. This chain joins TRBV9 and TRBJ2-7; 10 nucleotides align to TRBD1. V shed 4 bases, J shed 4 bases, and the junction held 5 bases outside the gene matches. The CDR3 totals 14 residues. Per the germline V gene, CDR1 is SGDLS and CDR2 is YYNGEE.

The chain uses TRBV27 and TRBJ1-5, with TRBD1 as a possible D gene (5 bases). V was pared by 8 bases and J by 7 bases, with 12 bases between. CDR3 length: 12 amino acids. Germline lookup yields CDR1 MNHEY and CDR2 SMNVEV (reference sequence). The CDR3 protein is CASGQGGQPQHF. The CDR3 DNA is TGTGCCAGCGGGCAGGGAGGACAGCCCCAGCATTTT.

J is TRBJ2-7 and V is TRBV13, with 7 bases matching TRBD2. V gave up 6 bases and J gave up 0 bases; unmatched junction bases: 8. Germline V CDR1 and CDR2: PRHDT, FYEKMQ (reference sequence). This CDR3 has 15 residues. The CDR3 DNA reads as TGTGCCAGCAGAGACCACCGGGACTACTCCTACGAGCAGTACTTC. Its protein is CASRDHRDYSYEQYF.

This sequence joins TRBV27 and TRBJ1-3; D unresolved. The V gene's germline CDR1 is MNHEY and CDR2 SMNVEV (reference sequence). Trimming cost V 3 bases and J 4 bases, with 7 bases left between them. CDR3 size: 13 residues. The DNA of the CDR3 is TGTGCCAGCAGTTTGTTACAGGGAAACACCATATATTTT. Protein sequence: CASSLLQGNTIYF.

CDR3 bases: TGTGCCAGCAGTCTAAGGACAGGGGCGAACACTGAAGCTTTCTTT. Its protein product is CASSLRTGANTEAFF. This rearrangement joins TRBV7-6 to TRBJ1-1; 9 positions match TRBD1. The CDR3 runs to 15 residues. CDR1 is SGHVS, CDR2 FNYEAQ, per germline. The junction had 6 bases not matched to a gene; V was cut back by 6 bases and J by 1 base.

The chain couples TRBV5-1 to TRBJ2-7; 7 bases are shared with TRBD1. The CDR3 has 15 residues. V lost 4 bases and J lost 1; bases outside the gene matches: 8. The germline CDR1 and CDR2 sequences are SGHRS and YFSETQ. CDR3 sequence: CASSHQTGLSYEQYF. The CDR3 DNA reads TGCGCCAGCAGCCACCAGACAGGGCTATCCTACGAGCAGTACTTC.

J is TRBJ1-1 and V is TRBV6-1, with D uncertain. Looked up from germline, CDR1 is MNHNS and CDR2 is SASEGT. This CDR3 is 13 amino acids long. V was cut by 3 bases and J by 4 bases, with 9 bases left in between. DNA for the CDR3: TGTGCCAGCAGTGATTGGGAACCCACTGAAGCTTTCTTT. This codes for CASSDWEPTEAFF.

This clone was counted only a few times. The CDR3 sequence: CASSQVGKVLHGYTF. CDR3 DNA sequence: TGCGCCAGCAGCCAAGTCGGTAAGGTTCTCCATGGCTACACCTTC. V is TRBV4-1 and J is TRBJ1-2; D unclear. V was trimmed by 1 base and J by 6 bases, leaving 15 bases between them. Germline V gene lookup returns CDR1 MGHRA and CDR2 YSYEKL. The CDR3 is 15 amino acids.

CDR3 sequence reads: CASNPRKGDGGTDTQYF. CDR3 DNA: TGCGCCAGCAATCCAAGGAAGGGGGACGGGGGGACAGATACGCAGTATTTT. The chain combines TRBV4-1 with TRBJ2-3; perhaps TRBD2 as D (7 bases). The CDR3 has 17 residues. Germline V gives CDR1 MGHRA, CDR2 YSYEKL. Trimming removed 7 bases from V and 3 bases from J, with 23 bases in between.

The V gene is TRBV19, the J gene TRBJ2-2; the D gene is possibly TRBD2 (6 bases). V lost 3 bases and J lost 7, with 12 bases in between. The CDR3 contains 14 residues. Germline assignment: CDR1 LNHDA and CDR2 SQIVND (reference sequence). As DNA, the CDR3 is TGTGCCAGTAGTATGGCGGGGTCCAGCGGGGAGCTGTTTTTT. Its protein product is CASSMAGSSGELFF.

V gene TRBV10-3 combines with J gene TRBJ2-3, with 7 bases aligning to TRBD2. The CDR3 contains 16 residues. Germline assignment: CDR1 ENHRY and CDR2 SYGVKD. The ends lost 3 bases at V and 0 bases at J; junction bases unmatched: 6. The CDR3 nucleotides are TGTGCCATCAGTGATCCAGCGGGAACTAGCACAGATACGCAGTATTTT. Its protein product is CAISDPAGTSTDTQYF.

The J gene is TRBJ2-3, the V gene TRBV7-9; 9 bases fit TRBD1. The CDR3 has 16 amino acids. The ends lost 1 base at V and 4 bases at J; junction bases unmatched: 6. The germline gives CDR1 SEHNR, CDR2 FQNEAQ (reference sequence). The CDR3 sequence is CASSLVGQGVADTQYF. CDR3 sequence (DNA): TGTGCCAGCAGCTTAGTGGGACAGGGCGTTGCAGATACGCAGTATTTT.

CDR3 residues: CASSPTGGGPYSNQPQHF. Written as DNA, the CDR3 is TGTGCCAGCAGTCCGACAGGGGGGGGGCCTTATAGCAATCAGCCCCAGCATTTT. V usage is TRBV27 and J usage is TRBJ1-5; 9 nucleotides align to TRBD1. Germline V gene sequence: CDR1 MNHEY, CDR2 SMNVEV (reference sequence). J gave up 0 bases and V 5 bases, and 11 bases lay outside the gene matches. The length of the CDR3 is 18 residues.

The chain recombines TRBV7-6 with TRBJ1-6, with D maybe TRBD1 (5 bases). This CDR3 comprises 16 residues. Germline CDR1 is SGHVS and CDR2 is FNYEAQ. The V and J ends lost 0 bases and 10 bases respectively, with 16 bases between them. CDR3 in amino acids: CASSLALGVMGSPLHF. CDR3 nucleotides: TGTGCCAGCAGCTTAGCGTTAGGGGTCATGGGATCACCCCTCCACTTT.

The chain uses TRBV28 and TRBJ1-3; D perhaps matches TRBD1 (6 bases). Looked up from germline, CDR1 is MDHEN and CDR2 is SYDVKM. CDR3 size: 15 residues. V shed 1 base and J shed 4 bases, with 11 bases lying between them. CDR3: CASSLFPGEGNTIYF. CDR3 coding DNA: TGTGCCAGCAGTTTATTCCCAGGGGAAGGAAACACCATATATTTT.

CDR3 amino acids: CASSLVAVAGIETQYF. For the CDR3, the DNA is TGTGCCAGCAGCTTGGTTGCGGTAGCGGGGATTGAGACCCAGTACTTC. The V and J genes are TRBV5-4 and TRBJ2-5; TRBD2 agrees at 8 bases. This CDR3 has 16 amino acids. Germline CDR1 reads SGHNT; CDR2 reads YYREEE (reference sequence). V was pared by 0 bases and J by 5 bases, with 9 bases of the junction left unmatched. The whole variable domain, filled in from reference TRBV5-4 and TRBJ2-5, reads ETGVTQSPTHLIKTRGQQVTLRCSSQSGHNTVSWYQQALGQGPQFIFQYYREEENGRGNFPPRFSGLQFPNYSSELNVNALELDDSALYLCASSLVAVAGIETQYFGPGTRLLVL.

The V and J genes are TRBV19 and TRBJ2-1; no firm D call. Germline CDR1 and CDR2: LNHDA and SQIVND (reference sequence). Trimming stripped 3 bases from V and 10 bases from J, with 13 bases between. The CDR3 covers 13 residues. The CDR3: CASSISLWKEQFF. The CDR3 coding sequence is TGTGCCAGTAGTATTTCCCTATGGAAGGAGCAGTTCTTC. Full variable domain (rest looked up from reference TRBV19 and TRBJ2-1): DGGITQSPKYLFRKEGQNVTLSCEQNLNHDAMYWYRQDPGQGLRLIYYSQIVNDFQKGDIAEGYSVSREKKESFPLTVTSAQKNPTAFYLCASSISLWKEQFFGPGTRLTVL.

As concerns this clone: One junction end disagrees with the germline gene, perhaps due to a read error. The V call is TRBV27, the J call TRBJ1-5; D perhaps matches TRBD1 (6 bases). The length of the CDR3 is 16 residues. CDR1 is MNHEY and CDR2 is SMNVEV in the germline V gene (reference sequence). CDR3 nucleotide sequence: TGTGCCAGCAGTTTAAGTGGGGGGCCGAGCAGTCAGCCCCAGCATTTT. Its translation: CASSLSGGPSSQPQHF.